The clone carrying this T cell receptor beta chain was seen repeatedly, ten times or more. Antigen: not known. Germline lookup yields CDR1 MGHRA and CDR2 YSYEKL. J gave up 4 bases and V 3 bases, and 7 bases lay outside the gene matches. The CDR3 consists of 15 residues. Unsorted bulk tissue (about 20-30 mg) underwent RNA and DNA co-extraction. Viable tumor cell content exceeded 80% in every tumor sample. The template, roughly 550 ng total RNA, yielded TCR beta cDNA made with a constant-region primer. Libraries covering TCR beta were generated through three nested multiplex PCR rounds (using a slightly modified ARM-PCR). The study ran its first two PCR rounds for roughly 9 cycles each, using TRBV1-TRBV30 forward primers and a C-beta reverse primer. A single record per CDR3 protein comes from TCRdb applying MiXCR to the multiplex PCR reads. The repertoire holds more than 95,000 distinct CDR3 sequences, around 64% seen once, with 7% to 10% in the top ten.

The data are from a study of tumor-infiltrating lymphocytes in primary liver carcinoma. Whole-study findings and limits: Tumor region pairs shared more overlap than did tumor-adjacent and tumor-blood pairs. Researchers report that only about 7-24% of top clones turned up in all five tumor regions.

The rearrangement joins TRBV4-1 to TRBJ1-2, with TRBD1 identical over 8 bases. The receptor comes from an older woman with primary liver carcinoma and hepatitis B virus infection. What was sequenced was liver tumor tissue from sampling region 3. The subset was: tumor region T3, left-lateral pole. For the CDR3, the DNA is TGCGCCAGCAGCCAGGGGGACAGGAGGGCCTATGGCTACACCTTC. Protein: CASSQGDRRAYGYTF.